This is a list of T cell receptor beta chains from one sample in a study of blood T cell repertoires in COVID-19. Repertoires were generated with immunoSEQ multiplex PCR, while TCRdb's copy carries only in-frame clones and drops some. The sample contains about 68,000 clones, 86% of which appear only once. Sequenced material: peripheral blood. The receptors were sampled from a woman aged 55-75 years with acute or convalescent COVID-19. CDR3s include the opening cysteine and the closing phenylalanine or tryptophan. The D gene is left open where the match is weak. Where a row states a size, it is once, few, many or the class of an expanded clone; other rows omit it.

D	J	V	length	size	DNA	CDR3
NA	TRBJ2-7	TRBV6-5	12	NA	TGTGCCAGCGCGTATCTAGCCGGCGAGCAGTACTTC	CASAYLAGEQYF
TRBD1	TRBJ1-1	TRBV3-1/TRBV3-2	15	NA	TGTGCCAGCAGCCACTTTACAGGGGAGACCACTGAAGCTTTCTTT	CASSHFTGETTEAFF
NA	TRBJ2-7	TRBV5-5	17	NA	TGTGCCAGCAGCTTGAGCCAGGGGATGGGTTATTCCTACGAGCAGTACTTC	CASSLSQGMGYSYEQYF
NA	TRBJ2-1	TRBV5-1	15	once	TGCGCCAGCAGCTTGGAAACTTATCGGTACAATGAGCAGTTCTTC	CASSLETYRYNEQFF
TRBD2	TRBJ2-7	TRBV28	16	NA	TGTGCCAGCACTAGCCCTACCCCTAGCGGGGGGGGCGAGCAGTACTTC	CASTSPTPSGGGEQYF
TRBD1	TRBJ1-4	TRBV15	16	NA	TGTGCCACCAGCAGAGATGTGCAGGGGGCCTATGAAAAACTGTTTTTT	CATSRDVQGAYEKLFF
TRBD2	TRBJ2-7	TRBV2	17	NA	TGTGCCAGCACCCCCGCGGGTGGCGGGAGGGTTTCCTACGAGCAGTACTTC	CASTPAGGGRVSYEQYF
NA	TRBJ1-5	TRBV2	14	NA	TGTGCCAGCAGTGAATTGAAGCGGGTTCAGCCCCAGCATTTT	CASSELKRVQPQHF
NA	TRBJ1-1	TRBV6-2/TRBV6-3	14	NA	TGTGCCAGCAGTAGGACACGACTGTACACTGAAGCTTTCTTT	CASSRTRLYTEAFF
NA	TRBJ1-2	TRBV5-1	13	NA	TGCGCCAGCAGCTTGTTGTCAGGGGATGGCTACACCTTC	CASSLLSGDGYTF
NA	TRBJ2-4	TRBV19	13	NA	TGTGCCAGTCGCCGGGGTAGCGGAAACATTCAGTACTTC	CASRRGSGNIQYF
NA	TRBJ1-1	TRBV6-6	13	once	TGTGCCAGCAGTCAAATCAAGAACACTGAAGCTTTCTTT	CASSQIKNTEAFF
NA	TRBJ1-2	TRBV7-9	15	NA	TGTGCCAGCAGCTTAGTCTCCCAGGCCGCAGGTGGCTACACCTTC	CASSLVSQAAGGYTF
NA	TRBJ1-2	TRBV4-2	14	few	TGTGCCAGCAGCGACGGAACCAGGGGTTATGGCTACACCTTC	CASSDGTRGYGYTF
TRBD1	TRBJ1-2	TRBV7-2	13	NA	TGTGCCAGCAGCTTAGGGACAGGGGTTGGCTACACCTTC	CASSLGTGVGYTF
TRBD1	TRBJ1-1	TRBV11-2	14	NA	TGTGCCAGCAGCACCCGACAGGGTATCACTGAAGCTTTCTTT	CASSTRQGITEAFF
NA	TRBJ2-5	TRBV21-1	17	NA	TGTGCCAGCAGCATCCCTTGCGTCGGCGGGAGTCGAGAGACCCAGTACTTC	CASSIPCVGGSRETQYF
NA	TRBJ1-5	TRBV12-3/TRBV12-4	13	NA	TGTGCCAGCACCTACGCCTTCAATCAGCCCCAGCATTTT	CASTYAFNQPQHF
TRBD1	TRBJ2-7	TRBV5-6	14	once	TGTGCCAGCAGCTTCCCGGGACAGGAATACGAGCAGTACTTC	CASSFPGQEYEQYF
NA	TRBJ2-1	TRBV10-3	15	NA	TGTGCCTCCCGGGACTTCGGGAGCTCCTACAATGAGCAGTTCTTC	CASRDFGSSYNEQFF
TRBD2	TRBJ2-3	TRBV6-6	14	NA	TGTGCCAGCAGGACTAGCGGGGGCACAGATACGCAGTATTTT	CASRTSGGTDTQYF
TRBD1	TRBJ1-1	TRBV4-1	16	NA	TGCGCCAGCAGCCCACTTCTTCGGGACAGGGGGACTGAAGCTTTCTTT	CASSPLLRDRGTEAFF
TRBD1	TRBJ2-3	TRBV18	15	NA	TGTGCCAGCTCACAATCCCAGGGGGCGTACGATACGCAGTATTTT	CASSQSQGAYDTQYF
TRBD2	TRBJ2-7	TRBV20-1	10	once	TGCAGTGCTCTGGGGGGGGAGCAGTACTTC	CSALGGEQYF
NA	TRBJ2-1	TRBV24-1	16	NA	TGTGCCACCAGTGACCCAGGGACAACGGGTAGCCATGAGCAGTTCTTC	CATSDPGTTGSHEQFF
NA	TRBJ2-3	TRBV3-1/TRBV3-2	17	NA	TGTGCCAGCAGCCAAGTTCTCGCCGGTGGTTTCACAGATACGCAGTATTTT	CASSQVLAGGFTDTQYF
TRBD2	TRBJ2-2	TRBV18	16	NA	TGTGCCAGCTCACCAAACGGGGGGACGACCACCGGGGAGCTGTTTTTT	CASSPNGGTTTGELFF
TRBD2	TRBJ2-2	TRBV7-2	18	NA	TGTGCCAGCAGCTTAGTGTCGCCGGGACTAGCGGGGCCCGGGGAGCTGTTTTTT	CASSLVSPGLAGPGELFF
NA	TRBJ1-1	TRBV3-1/TRBV3-2	16	NA	TGTGCCAGCAGCCAGACTGGAACAGGGCCCGGGGCTGAAGCTTTCTTT	CASSQTGTGPGAEAFF
TRBD1	TRBJ2-3	TRBV28	17	NA	TGTGCCAGCAGTTTGACAGGGTTTGTTTCTTTGGCAGATACGCAGTATTTT	CASSLTGFVSLADTQYF
NA	TRBJ1-2	TRBV3-1/TRBV3-2	12	NA	TGTGCCAGCAGCCCCCGGGGTGCTGGCTACACCTTC	CASSPRGAGYTF
TRBD2	TRBJ2-2	TRBV6-6	12	NA	TGTGCCAGCAGGGGGGGGACCGGGGAGCTGTTTTTT	CASRGGTGELFF
TRBD1	TRBJ1-3	TRBV28	15	NA	TGTGCCAGCAGTTTACCGACAGGGGCTGGAAACACCATATATTTT	CASSLPTGAGNTIYF
TRBD2	TRBJ2-7	TRBV18	12	NA	TGTGCCAGCTCACCTCTAGCGGACGAGCAGTACTTC	CASSPLADEQYF
TRBD1	TRBJ1-1	TRBV25-1	18	NA	TGTGCCAGCAGTGTAACCCGGGACAGGCCTAACTCGAACACTGAAGCTTTCTTT	CASSVTRDRPNSNTEAFF
NA	TRBJ2-1	TRBV25-1	15	NA	TGTGCCAGTTGCCCCTCAGGAAGACAATACAATGAGCAGTTCTTC	CASCPSGRQYNEQFF